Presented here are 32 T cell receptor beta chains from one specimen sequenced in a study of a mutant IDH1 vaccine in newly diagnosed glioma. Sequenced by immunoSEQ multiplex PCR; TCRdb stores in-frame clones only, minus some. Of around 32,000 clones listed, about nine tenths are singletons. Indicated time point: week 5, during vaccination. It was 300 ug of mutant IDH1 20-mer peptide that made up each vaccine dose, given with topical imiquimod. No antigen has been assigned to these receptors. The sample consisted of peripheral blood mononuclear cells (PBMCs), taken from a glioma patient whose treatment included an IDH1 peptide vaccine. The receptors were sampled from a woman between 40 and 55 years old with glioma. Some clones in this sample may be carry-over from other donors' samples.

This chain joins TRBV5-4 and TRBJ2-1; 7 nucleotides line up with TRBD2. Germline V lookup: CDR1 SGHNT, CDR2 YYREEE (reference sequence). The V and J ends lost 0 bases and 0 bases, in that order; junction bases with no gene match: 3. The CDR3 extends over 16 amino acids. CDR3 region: CASSLGGGSSYNEQFF. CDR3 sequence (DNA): TGTGCCAGCAGCTTGGGCGGCGGGAGCTCCTACAATGAGCAGTTCTTC.

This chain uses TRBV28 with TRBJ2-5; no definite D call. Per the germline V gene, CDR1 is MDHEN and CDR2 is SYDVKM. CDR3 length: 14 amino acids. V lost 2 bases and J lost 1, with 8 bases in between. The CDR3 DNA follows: TGTGCCAGCAGTTTAGACCCTTCCCAAGAGACCCAGTACTTC. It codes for CASSLDPSQETQYF. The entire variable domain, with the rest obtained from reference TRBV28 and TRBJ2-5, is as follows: DVKVTQSSRYLVKRTGEKVFLECVQDMDHENMFWYRQDPGLGLRLIYFSYDVKMKEKGDIPEGYSVSREKKERFSLILESASTNQTSMYLCASSLDPSQETQYFGPGTRLLVL.

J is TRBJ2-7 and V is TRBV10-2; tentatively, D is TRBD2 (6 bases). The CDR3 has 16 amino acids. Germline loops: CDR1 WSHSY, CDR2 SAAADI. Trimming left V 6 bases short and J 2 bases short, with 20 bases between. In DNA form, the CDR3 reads TGCGCCAGCAGATCCCCCCATAGCGGAAGAGCCTACGAGCAGTACTTC. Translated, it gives CASRSPHSGRAYEQYF.

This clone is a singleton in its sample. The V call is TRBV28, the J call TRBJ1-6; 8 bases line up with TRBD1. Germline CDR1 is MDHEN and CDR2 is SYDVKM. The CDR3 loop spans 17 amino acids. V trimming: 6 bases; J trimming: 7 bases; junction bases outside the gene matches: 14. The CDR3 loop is CASSLGQGGLRNSPLHF. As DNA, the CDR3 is TGTGCCAGCAGCCTCGGACAGGGCGGGTTGCGGAATTCACCCCTCCACTTT.

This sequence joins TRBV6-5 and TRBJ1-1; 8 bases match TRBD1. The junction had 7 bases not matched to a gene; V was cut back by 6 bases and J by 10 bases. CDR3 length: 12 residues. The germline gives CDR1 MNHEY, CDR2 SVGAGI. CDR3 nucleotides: TGTGCCAGCAGCTTAACAGGGGGAAGAGCTTTCTTT. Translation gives CASSLTGGRAFF.

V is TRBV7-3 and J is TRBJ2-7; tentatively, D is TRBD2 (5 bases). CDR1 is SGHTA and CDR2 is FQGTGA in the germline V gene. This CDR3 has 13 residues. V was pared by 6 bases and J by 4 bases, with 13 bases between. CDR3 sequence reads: CASSAEDLYEQYF. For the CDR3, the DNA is TGTGCCAGCAGTGCGGAGGACCTTTACGAGCAGTACTTC. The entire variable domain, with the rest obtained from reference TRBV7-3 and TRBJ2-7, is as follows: GAGVSQTPSNKVTEKGKYVELRCDPISGHTALYWYRQSLGQGPEFLIYFQGTGAADDSGLPNDRFFAVRPEGSVSTLKIQRTERGDSAVYLCASSAEDLYEQYFGPGTRLTVT.

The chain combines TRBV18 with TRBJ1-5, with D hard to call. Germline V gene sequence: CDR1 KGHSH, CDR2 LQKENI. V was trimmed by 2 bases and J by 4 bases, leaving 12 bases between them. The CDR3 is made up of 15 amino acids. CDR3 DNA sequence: TGTGCCAGCTCACCAAGTTCGGGGAGTAATCAGCCCCAGCATTTT. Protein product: CASSPSSGSNQPQHF.

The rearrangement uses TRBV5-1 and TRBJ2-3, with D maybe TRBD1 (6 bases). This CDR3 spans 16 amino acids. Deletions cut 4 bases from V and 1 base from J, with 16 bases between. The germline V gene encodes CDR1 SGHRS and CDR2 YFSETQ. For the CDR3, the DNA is TGCGCCAGCAGCCTGGGGGCCCGGGGAGGCACAGATACGCAGTATTTT. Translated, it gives CASSLGARGGTDTQYF.

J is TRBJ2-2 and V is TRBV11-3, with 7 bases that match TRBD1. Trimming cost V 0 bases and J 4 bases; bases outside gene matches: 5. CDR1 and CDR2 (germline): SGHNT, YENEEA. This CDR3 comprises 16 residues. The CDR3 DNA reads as TGTGCCAGCAGCTTAGACCCGGGACAGAGCACCGGGGAGCTGTTTTTT. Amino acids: CASSLDPGQSTGELFF.

Here the CDR3 DNA reads TGTGCCATCAGTGAAGAGACCTACGAGCAGTACTTC. The encoded protein is CAISEETYEQYF. The V call is TRBV10-3, the J call TRBJ2-7; D is unclear. The CDR3 loop spans 12 amino acids. The V end lost 3 bases, the J end lost 2 bases, and 5 bases lay between the germline ends. Per germline, CDR1 ENHRY and CDR2 SYGVKD.

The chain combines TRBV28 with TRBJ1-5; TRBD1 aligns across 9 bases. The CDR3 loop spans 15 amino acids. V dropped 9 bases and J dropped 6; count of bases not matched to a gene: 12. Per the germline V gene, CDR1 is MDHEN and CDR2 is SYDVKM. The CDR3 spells CASVPGQGSFQPQHF. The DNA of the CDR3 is TGTGCCAGTGTTCCGGGACAGGGTTCCTTTCAGCCCCAGCATTTT.

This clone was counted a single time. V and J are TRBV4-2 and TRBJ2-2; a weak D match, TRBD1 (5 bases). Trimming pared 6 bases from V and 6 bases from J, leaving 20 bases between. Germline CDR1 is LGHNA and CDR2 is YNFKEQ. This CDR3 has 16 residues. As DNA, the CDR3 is TGTGCCAGCAGTCGTAGGGGCAGAACACTTTCCGGGGAGCTGTTTTTT. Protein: CASSRRGRTLSGELFF.

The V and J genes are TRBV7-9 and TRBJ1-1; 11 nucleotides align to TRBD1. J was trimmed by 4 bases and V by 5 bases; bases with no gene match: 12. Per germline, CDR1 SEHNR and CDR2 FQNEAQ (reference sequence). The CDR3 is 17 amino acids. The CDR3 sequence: CASSSPGTGGGSTEAFF. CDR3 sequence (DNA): TGTGCCAGCAGCAGTCCCGGGACAGGGGGAGGGAGCACTGAAGCTTTCTTT.

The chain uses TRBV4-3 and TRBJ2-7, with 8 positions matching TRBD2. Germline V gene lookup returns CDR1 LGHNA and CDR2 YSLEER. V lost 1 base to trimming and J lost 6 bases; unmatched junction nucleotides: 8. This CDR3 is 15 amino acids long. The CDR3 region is CASSQGPGGASEQYF. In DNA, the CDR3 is TGCGCCAGCAGCCAAGGCCCGGGGGGGGCCTCCGAGCAGTACTTC.

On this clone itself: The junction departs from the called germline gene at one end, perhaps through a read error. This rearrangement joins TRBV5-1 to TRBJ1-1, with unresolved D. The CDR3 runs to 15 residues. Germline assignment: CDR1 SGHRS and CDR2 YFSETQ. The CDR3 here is CASSPRYGVNTEAFF. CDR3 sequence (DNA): TGCGCCAGCAGCCCTCGTTACGGGGTGAATACTGAAGCTTTCTTT.

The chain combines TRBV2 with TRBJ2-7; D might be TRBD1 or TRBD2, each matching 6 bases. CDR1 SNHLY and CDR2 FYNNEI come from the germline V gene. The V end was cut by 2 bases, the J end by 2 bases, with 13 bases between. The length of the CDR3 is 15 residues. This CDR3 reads CASSEPSGAPYEQYF. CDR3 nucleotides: TGTGCCAGCAGTGAACCCTCGGGGGCCCCCTACGAGCAGTACTTC. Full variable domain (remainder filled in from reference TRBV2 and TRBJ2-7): EPEVTQTPSHQVTQMGQEVILRCVPISNHLYFYWYRQILGQKVEFLVSFYNNEISEKSEIFDDQFSVERPDGSNFTLKIRSTKLEDSAMYFCASSEPSGAPYEQYFGPGTRLTVT.

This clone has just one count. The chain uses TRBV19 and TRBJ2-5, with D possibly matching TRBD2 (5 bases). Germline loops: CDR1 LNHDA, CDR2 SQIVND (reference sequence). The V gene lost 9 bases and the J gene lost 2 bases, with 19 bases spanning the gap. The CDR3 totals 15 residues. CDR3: CARLYLSRLQETQYF. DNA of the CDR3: TGTGCCAGACTCTACTTATCGAGACTACAAGAGACCCAGTACTTC. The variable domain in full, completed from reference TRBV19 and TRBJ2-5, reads DGGITQSPKYLFRKEGQNVTLSCEQNLNHDAMYWYRQDPGQGLRLIYYSQIVNDFQKGDIAEGYSVSREKKESFPLTVTSAQKNPTAFYLCARLYLSRLQETQYFGPGTRLLVL.

The CDR3 protein is CASSQDGNTGELFF. As DNA, the CDR3 is TGTGCCAGCAGCCAAGACGGCAACACCGGGGAGCTGTTTTTT. J is TRBJ2-2 and V is TRBV7-3; no definite D call. The germline CDR1 and CDR2 sequences are SGHTA and FQGTGA. The V end lost 5 bases, the J end lost 2 bases, and 9 bases lay between the germline ends. The CDR3 is made up of 14 amino acids.

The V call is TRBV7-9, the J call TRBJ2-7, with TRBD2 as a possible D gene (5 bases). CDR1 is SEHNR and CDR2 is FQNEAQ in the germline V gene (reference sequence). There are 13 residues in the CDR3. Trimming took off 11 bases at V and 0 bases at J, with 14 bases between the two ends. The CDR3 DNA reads TGTGCCTCCGGCGGGTCCAGCTCCTACGAGCAGTACTTC. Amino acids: CASGGSSSYEQYF.

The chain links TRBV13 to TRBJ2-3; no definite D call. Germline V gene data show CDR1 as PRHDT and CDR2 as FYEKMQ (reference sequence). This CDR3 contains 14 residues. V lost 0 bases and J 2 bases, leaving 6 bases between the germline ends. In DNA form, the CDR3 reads TGTGCCAGCAGCTTAGGCCTCTCCACAGATACGCAGTATTTT. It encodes CASSLGLSTDTQYF.

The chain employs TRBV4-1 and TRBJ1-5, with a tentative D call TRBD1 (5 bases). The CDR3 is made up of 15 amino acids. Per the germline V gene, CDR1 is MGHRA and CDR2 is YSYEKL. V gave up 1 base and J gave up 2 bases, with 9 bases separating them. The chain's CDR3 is CASSQGQTGNQPQHF. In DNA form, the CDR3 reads TGCGCCAGCAGCCAAGGGCAGACAGGCAATCAGCCCCAGCATTTT.

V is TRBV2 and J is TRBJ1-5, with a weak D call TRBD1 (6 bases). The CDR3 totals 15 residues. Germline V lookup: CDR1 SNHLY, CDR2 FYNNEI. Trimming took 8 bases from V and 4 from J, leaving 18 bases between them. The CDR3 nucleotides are TGTGCCAGCGAAGGGGAGTGGGGGGCAAATCAGCCCCAGCATTTT. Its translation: CASEGEWGANQPQHF.

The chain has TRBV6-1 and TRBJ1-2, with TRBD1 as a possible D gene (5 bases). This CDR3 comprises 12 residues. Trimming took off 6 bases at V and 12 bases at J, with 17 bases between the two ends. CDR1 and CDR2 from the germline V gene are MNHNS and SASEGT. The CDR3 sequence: CASRGDRSEDTF. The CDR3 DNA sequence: TGTGCCAGCAGGGGGGACCGGAGTGAGGACACCTTC.

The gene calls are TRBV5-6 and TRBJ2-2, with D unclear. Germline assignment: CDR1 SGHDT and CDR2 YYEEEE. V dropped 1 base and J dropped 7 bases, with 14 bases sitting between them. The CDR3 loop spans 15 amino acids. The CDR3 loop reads CASSLRAALGGELFF. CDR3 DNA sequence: TGTGCCAGCAGCTTGCGGGCAGCCCTGGGCGGGGAGCTGTTTTTT.

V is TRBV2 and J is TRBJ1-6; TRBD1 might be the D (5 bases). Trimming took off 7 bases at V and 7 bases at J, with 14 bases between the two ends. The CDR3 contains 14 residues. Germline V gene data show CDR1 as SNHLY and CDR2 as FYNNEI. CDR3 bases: TGTGCCAGCATTGTTTCCAGGACAAATTCACCCCTCCACTTT. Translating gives CASIVSRTNSPLHF. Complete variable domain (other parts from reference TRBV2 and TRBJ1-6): EPEVTQTPSHQVTQMGQEVILRCVPISNHLYFYWYRQILGQKVEFLVSFYNNEISEKSEIFDDQFSVERPDGSNFTLKIRSTKLEDSAMYFCASIVSRTNSPLHFGNGTRLTVT.

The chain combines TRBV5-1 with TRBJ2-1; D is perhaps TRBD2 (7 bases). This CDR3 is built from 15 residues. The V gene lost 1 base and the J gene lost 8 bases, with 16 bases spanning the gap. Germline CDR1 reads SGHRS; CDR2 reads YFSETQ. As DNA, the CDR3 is TGCGCCAGCAGCTTGTCGGGGGGCGAAAGCGATGAGCAGTTCTTC. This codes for CASSLSGGESDEQFF. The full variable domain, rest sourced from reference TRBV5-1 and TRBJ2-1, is KAGVTQTPRYLIKTRGQQVTLSCSPISGHRSVSWYQQTPGQGLQFLFEYFSETQRNKGNFPGRFSGRQFSNSRSEMNVSTLELGDSALYLCASSLSGGESDEQFFGPGTRLTVL.

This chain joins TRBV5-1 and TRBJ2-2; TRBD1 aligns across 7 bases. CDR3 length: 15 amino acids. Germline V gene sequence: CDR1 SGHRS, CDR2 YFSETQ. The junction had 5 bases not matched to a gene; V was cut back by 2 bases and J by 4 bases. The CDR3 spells CASSLRDSTTGELFF. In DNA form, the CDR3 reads TGCGCCAGCAGCTTAAGGGACAGCACCACCGGGGAGCTGTTTTTT.

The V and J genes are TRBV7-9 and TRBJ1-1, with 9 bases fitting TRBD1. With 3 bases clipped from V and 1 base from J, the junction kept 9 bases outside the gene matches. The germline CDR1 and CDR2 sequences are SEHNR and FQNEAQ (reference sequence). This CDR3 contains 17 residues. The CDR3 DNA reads TGTGCCAGCAGCTTCCCCAACAGGGGGCCGGAGAACACTGAAGCTTTCTTT. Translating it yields CASSFPNRGPENTEAFF. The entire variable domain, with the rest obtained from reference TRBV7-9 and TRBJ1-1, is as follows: DTGVSQNPRHKITKRGQNVTFRCDPISEHNRLYWYRQTLGQGPEFLTYFQNEAQLEKSRLLSDRFSAERPKGSFSTLEIQRTEQGDSAMYLCASSFPNRGPENTEAFFGQGTRLTVV.

Here the CDR3 DNA reads TGTGCCAGCCAATCGGGTCAGCCCCAGCATTTT. Protein: CASQSGQPQHF. The chain employs TRBV28 and TRBJ1-5; unclear D gene. There are 11 residues in the CDR3. Germline V CDR1 and CDR2: MDHEN, SYDVKM. The V gene lost 8 bases and the J gene lost 6 bases, with 8 bases spanning the gap.

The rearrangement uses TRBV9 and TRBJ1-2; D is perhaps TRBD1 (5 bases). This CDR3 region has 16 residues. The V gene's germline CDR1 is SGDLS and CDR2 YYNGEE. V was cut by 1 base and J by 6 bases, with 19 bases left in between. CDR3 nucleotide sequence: TGTGCCAGCAGCGTAACGGGGACTCCAATCGAAAATGGCTACACCTTC. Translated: CASSVTGTPIENGYTF.

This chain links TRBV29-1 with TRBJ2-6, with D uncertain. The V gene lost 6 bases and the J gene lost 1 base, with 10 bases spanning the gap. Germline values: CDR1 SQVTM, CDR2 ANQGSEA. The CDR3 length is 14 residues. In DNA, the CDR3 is TGCAGCGTAGGAGTCCCGTCTGGGGCCAACGTCCTGACTTTC. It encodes CSVGVPSGANVLTF.

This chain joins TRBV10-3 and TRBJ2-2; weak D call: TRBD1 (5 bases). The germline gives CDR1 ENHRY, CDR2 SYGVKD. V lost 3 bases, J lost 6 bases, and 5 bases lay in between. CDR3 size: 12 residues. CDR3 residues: CAISEQAGELFF. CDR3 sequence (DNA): TGTGCCATCAGTGAACAGGCCGGGGAGCTGTTTTTT.